This TCR beta chain was recovered during a study of blood T cell repertoires in COVID-19. Libraries were prepared by immunoSEQ multiplex PCR; TCRdb keeps only in-frame clonotypes and omits some of them. The repertoire holds roughly 140,000 clones, with around 86% as singletons. This CDR3 contains 11 residues. The V gene lost 10 bases and the J gene lost 8 bases, with 12 bases spanning the gap. The clonotype originates from a man aged 55-75 years who had recovered from COVID-19. The rearrangement links TRBV12-3 or TRBV12-4 to TRBJ2-1; weak D call: TRBD2 (5 bases). Source material: PBMCs or T cells enriched from blood (not recorded which). The DNA for the CDR3 is TGTGCCACCCAGACGGGGTATGAGCAGTTCTTC. Protein sequence: CATQTGYEQFF.